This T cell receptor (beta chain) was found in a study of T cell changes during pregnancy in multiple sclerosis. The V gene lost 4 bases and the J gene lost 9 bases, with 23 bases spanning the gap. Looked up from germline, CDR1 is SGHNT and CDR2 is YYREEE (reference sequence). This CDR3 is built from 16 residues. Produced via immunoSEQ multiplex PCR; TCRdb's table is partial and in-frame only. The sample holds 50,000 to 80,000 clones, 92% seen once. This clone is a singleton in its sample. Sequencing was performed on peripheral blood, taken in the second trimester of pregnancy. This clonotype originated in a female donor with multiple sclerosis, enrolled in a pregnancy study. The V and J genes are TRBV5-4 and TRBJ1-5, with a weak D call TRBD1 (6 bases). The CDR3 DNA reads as TGTGCCAGCAGCCAATCGGCCGGACAGAGCCAGGGGCCCCAGCATTTT. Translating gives CASSQSAGQSQGPQHF.